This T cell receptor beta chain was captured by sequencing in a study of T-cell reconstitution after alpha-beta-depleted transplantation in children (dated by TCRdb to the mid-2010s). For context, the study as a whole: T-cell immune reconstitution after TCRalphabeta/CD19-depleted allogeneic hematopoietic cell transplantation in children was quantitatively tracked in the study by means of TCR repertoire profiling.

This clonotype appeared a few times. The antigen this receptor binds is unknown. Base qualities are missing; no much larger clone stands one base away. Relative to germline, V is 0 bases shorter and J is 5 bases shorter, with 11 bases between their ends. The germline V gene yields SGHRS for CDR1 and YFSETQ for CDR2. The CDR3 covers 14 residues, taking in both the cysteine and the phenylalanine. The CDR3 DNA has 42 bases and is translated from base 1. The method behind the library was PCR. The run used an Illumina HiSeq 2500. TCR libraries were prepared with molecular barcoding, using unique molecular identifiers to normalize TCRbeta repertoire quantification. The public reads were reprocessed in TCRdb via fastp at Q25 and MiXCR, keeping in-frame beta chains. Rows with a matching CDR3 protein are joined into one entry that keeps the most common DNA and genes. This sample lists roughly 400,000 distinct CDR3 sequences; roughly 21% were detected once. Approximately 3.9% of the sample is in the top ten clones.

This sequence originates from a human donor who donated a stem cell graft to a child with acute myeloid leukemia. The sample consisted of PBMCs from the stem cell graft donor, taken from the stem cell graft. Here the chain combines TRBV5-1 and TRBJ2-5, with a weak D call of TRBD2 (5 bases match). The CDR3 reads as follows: CASSLEGVEETQYF. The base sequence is TGCGCCAGCAGCTTGGAGGGAGTCGAGGAGACCCAGTACTTC.